This entry lists 8 T cell receptor beta chains sequenced from one sample in a study of Graves' ophthalmopathy and Graves' hyperthyroidism. TCR beta CDR3 amplification used RNA transcripts. HTBI-primed first-round RT-PCR preceded second-round multiplex PCR. Using its own MiXCR run on the multiplex PCR reads, TCRdb lists one record per CDR3 protein. In the table there are approximately 410,000 distinct CDR3 sequences, approximately 15% of which are singletons. The sequenced sample was peripheral blood. These receptors came from a woman in her late teens or twenties with stable Graves' hyperthyroidism.

This clonotype was detected only a few times. This rearrangement joins TRBV2 to TRBJ1-2; a weak D match, TRBD1 (6 bases). Germline CDR1 SNHLY, CDR2 FYNNEI. Trimming cost V 8 bases and J 2 bases, with 9 bases left between them. The CDR3 length is 12 residues. For the CDR3, the DNA is TGTGCCAGCCACAGGGCCAACTATGGCTACACCTTC. Its protein product is CASHRANYGYTF.

This clonotype was counted at least ten times. This chain joins TRBV11-3 and TRBJ1-3; possible D gene TRBD1, 5 bases. V lost 3 bases, J lost 2 bases, and 8 bases lay in between. The germline gives CDR1 SGHNT, CDR2 YENEEA. This CDR3 spans 14 amino acids. The CDR3 DNA reads TGTGCCAGCAGCTTTGGCAGGGCTGGAAACACCATATATTTT. This codes for CASSFGRAGNTIYF.

The sample holds many counts of this clonotype. The chain recombines TRBV2 with TRBJ2-2; D unresolved. CDR3 length equals 13 residues. Germline V gives CDR1 SNHLY, CDR2 FYNNEI. The V gene lost 6 bases and the J gene lost 6 bases, with 11 bases spanning the gap. CDR3 sequence: CASSAGWSGELFF. The CDR3 nucleotides read TGTGCCAGCAGCGCAGGATGGTCCGGGGAGCTGTTTTTT.

The chain recombines TRBV5-8 with TRBJ1-5; 7 nucleotides match TRBD1. CDR3 length equals 15 residues. Germline V lookup: CDR1 SGHTS, CDR2 YDEGEE. J lost 5 bases, V lost 2 bases, and 7 bases had no gene match. In DNA, the CDR3 is TGTGCCAGCAGCTTATACAGGGGAGGCCATCAGCCCCAGCATTTT. This codes for CASSLYRGGHQPQHF.

The gene calls are TRBV7-9 and TRBJ1-5, with a possible D match to TRBD1 (6 bases). Germline CDR1 SEHNR, CDR2 FQNEAQ (reference sequence). The CDR3 contains 15 residues. Trimming removed 1 base at V and 2 bases at J, with 9 bases between. As DNA, the CDR3 is TGTGCCAGCAGCTTAGAATCAGGGGGCAATCAGCCCCAGCATTTT. It codes for CASSLESGGNQPQHF. Together with reference TRBV7-9 and TRBJ1-5, the CDR3 gives the full variable domain: DTGVSQNPRHKITKRGQNVTFRCDPISEHNRLYWYRQTLGQGPEFLTYFQNEAQLEKSRLLSDRFSAERPKGSFSTLEIQRTEQGDSAMYLCASSLESGGNQPQHFGDGTRLSIL.

This clonotype was counted at least ten times. The chain uses TRBV20-1 and TRBJ1-2, with 7 bases lining up with TRBD1. The germline V gene encodes CDR1 DFQATT and CDR2 SNEGSKA (reference sequence). This CDR3 region has 12 residues. V gave up 6 bases and J gave up 2 bases; unmatched junction bases: 3. CDR3 in DNA: TGCAGTGCGCAGGGGGGGAACTATGGCTACACCTTC. Translated, it gives CSAQGGNYGYTF.

This clonotype was found many times. The J gene is TRBJ2-7, the V gene TRBV6-5; D remains unclear. The CDR3 has 14 amino acids. Trimming stripped 5 bases from V and 5 bases from J, with 16 bases between. Germline values: CDR1 MNHEY, CDR2 SVGAGI. CDR3 sequence (DNA): TGTGCCAGCAGTATCGACAAGGGTCGTGACGAGCAGTACTTC. Its translation: CASSIDKGRDEQYF.

This clonotype was counted many times. CDR3 region: CASSLGRVNTEAFF. The CDR3 nucleotides are TGTGCCAGCAGCCTGGGACGGGTGAACACTGAAGCTTTCTTT. The chain employs TRBV12-3 or TRBV12-4 and TRBJ1-1; D possibly corresponds to TRBD1 (5 bases). This CDR3 has 14 amino acids. Trimming pared 6 bases from V and 0 bases from J, leaving 11 bases between.